Following are 18 T cell receptor beta chains from one sample sequenced in a study of OX40 agonist ivuxolimab in advanced cancers. Clones were sequenced by immunoSEQ multiplex PCR, and TCRdb holds only the in-frame ones, with some missing. The data contain tens of thousands of clones, 80% to 90% of them singletons. The sample consisted of CD4+ or CD8+ T cells sorted from blood, taken in a trial of the OX40 agonist ivuxolimab. Receptor source: an adult with an advanced solid tumor such as melanoma, head and neck, liver or kidney cancer.

V and J are TRBV11-1 and TRBJ2-7; 10 bases fit TRBD1. Germline trimming cut 5 bases from V and 7 bases from J; bases unmatched to any gene: 5. CDR3 length equals 13 residues. Per germline, CDR1 SGHAT and CDR2 FQDESV (reference sequence). CDR3 residues: CASSTGQGGEQYF. The CDR3 DNA follows: TGTGCCAGCAGCACCGGACAGGGGGGAGAGCAGTACTTC.

V usage is TRBV27 and J usage is TRBJ2-7; D uncertain. Trimming shortened V by 3 bases and J by 0 bases, and 6 bases separated the two germline ends. The V gene's germline CDR1 is MNHEY and CDR2 SMNVEV (reference sequence). The CDR3 spans 13 residues. The CDR3 region is CASSFNPSYEQYF. CDR3 DNA: TGTGCCAGCAGTTTTAACCCCTCCTACGAGCAGTACTTC.

V gene TRBV12-5 combines with J gene TRBJ1-1, with D uncertain. The CDR3 length is 14 residues. The V and J ends lost 5 bases and 1 base respectively, with 11 bases between them. Germline V gene lookup returns CDR1 LGHNT and CDR2 FRNRAP. CDR3 in amino acids: CASGRFGRNTEAFF. DNA for the CDR3: TGTGCTAGTGGTAGGTTCGGAAGGAACACTGAAGCTTTCTTT.

V is TRBV13 and J is TRBJ2-3; D unclear. The CDR3 extends over 17 amino acids. Germline CDR1 and CDR2: PRHDT and FYEKMQ (reference sequence). Between the trimmed V and J ends, which lost 2 bases and 0 bases, there was a span of 15 bases. The CDR3 DNA reads as TGTGCCAGCAGCTTAACGACCGGGCATACAAGCACAGATACGCAGTATTTT. Protein: CASSLTTGHTSTDTQYF.

This chain links TRBV29-1 with TRBJ1-2; tentative D call: TRBD1 (5 bases). Trimming took off 2 bases at V and 4 bases at J, with 14 bases between the two ends. The CDR3 extends over 14 amino acids. In germline, CDR1 is SQVTM, CDR2 ANQGSEA. This chain's CDR3 is CSVETQQGTYGYTF. CDR3 in DNA: TGCAGCGTTGAAACCCAGCAGGGCACCTATGGCTACACCTTC.

This chain joins TRBV4-3 and TRBJ2-3; D is uncertain. This CDR3 comprises 12 residues. Trimming stripped 0 bases from V and 11 bases from J, with 9 bases between. Germline loops: CDR1 LGHNA, CDR2 YSLEER. The CDR3 here is CASSQDGIGQYF. The CDR3 nucleotides are TGCGCCAGCAGCCAAGATGGGATCGGGCAGTATTTT.

The chain joins TRBV11-1 to TRBJ1-1; D is unclear. Trimming stripped 1 base from V and 4 bases from J, with 10 bases between. The CDR3 covers 14 residues. Germline V lookup: CDR1 SGHAT, CDR2 FQDESV (reference sequence). The CDR3 bases are TGTGCCAGCAGCTTAGGTGGAACCCCCACTGAAGCTTTCTTT. This codes for CASSLGGTPTEAFF. Based on the CDR3 plus reference TRBV11-1 and TRBJ1-1, the full variable domain is EAEVAQSPRYKITEKSQAVAFWCDPISGHATLYWYRQILGQGPELLVQFQDESVVDDSQLPKDRFSAERLKGVDSTLKIQPAELGDSAMYLCASSLGGTPTEAFFGQGTRLTVV.

The chain employs TRBV5-6 and TRBJ2-7; no clear D gene. In germline, CDR1 is SGHDT, CDR2 YYEEEE. V was trimmed by 0 bases and J by 2 bases, leaving 15 bases between them. There are 16 residues in the CDR3. The CDR3 here is CASSLAYGPSTYEQYF. The CDR3, as DNA: TGTGCCAGCAGCTTGGCCTATGGCCCGTCAACCTACGAGCAGTACTTC.

The chain couples TRBV6-5 to TRBJ2-7, with D maybe TRBD1 (6 bases). This CDR3 is built from 15 residues. The germline gives CDR1 MNHEY, CDR2 SVGAGI. Trimming shortened V by 4 bases and J by 1 base, and 14 bases separated the two germline ends. CDR3 in amino acids: CASSFTGTQSYEQYF. The CDR3 DNA reads as TGTGCCAGCAGTTTTACAGGGACACAATCCTACGAGCAGTACTTC.

V usage is TRBV7-3 and J usage is TRBJ2-1; D is undetermined. The length of the CDR3 is 14 residues. Germline CDR1 SGHTA, CDR2 FQGTGA. Trimming took 0 bases from V and 3 from J, leaving 6 bases between them. CDR3 bases: TGTGCCAGCAGCTTAACGGACGGCTACAATGAGCAGTTCTTC. Translating it yields CASSLTDGYNEQFF. Based on the CDR3 plus reference TRBV7-3 and TRBJ2-1, the full variable domain is GAGVSQTPSNKVTEKGKYVELRCDPISGHTALYWYRQSLGQGPEFLIYFQGTGAADDSGLPNDRFFAVRPEGSVSTLKIQRTERGDSAVYLCASSLTDGYNEQFFGPGTRLTVL.

This chain uses TRBV7-3 with TRBJ2-2; D is possibly TRBD2 (6 bases). The V end was cut by 5 bases, the J end by 1 base, with 11 bases between. The CDR3 has 15 residues. Germline-derived CDR1 and CDR2 are SGHTA and FQGTGA. CDR3 sequence: CASSPTGGNTGELFF. As DNA, the CDR3 is TGTGCCAGCAGCCCTACCGGGGGGAACACCGGGGAGCTGTTTTTT.

There are a few counts of this clone. The chain combines TRBV6-1 with TRBJ2-7, with 10 bases lining up with TRBD2. The V segment lost 3 bases and the J segment 6 bases; nucleotides outside the gene matches: 8. Per germline, CDR1 MNHNS and CDR2 SASEGT. The CDR3 has 15 residues. DNA of the CDR3: TGTGCCAGCAGTGAGAAGAGCGGGGGGGCCTCCGAGCAGTACTTC. It encodes CASSEKSGGASEQYF.

The V and J genes are TRBV2 and TRBJ1-1; D gene uncertain. V lost 5 bases to trimming and J lost 11 bases, with 9 bases between them. Per germline, CDR1 SNHLY and CDR2 FYNNEI. CDR3 size: 10 residues. In nucleotides, the CDR3 is TGTGCCAGCAGTTTAGGAGAGGCTTTCTTT. Its protein is CASSLGEAFF. Using reference TRBV2 and TRBJ1-1 for the parts outside the CDR3, the full variable domain is EPEVTQTPSHQVTQMGQEVILRCVPISNHLYFYWYRQILGQKVEFLVSFYNNEISEKSEIFDDQFSVERPDGSNFTLKIRSTKLEDSAMYFCASSLGEAFFGQGTRLTVV.

The CDR3 coding sequence is TGCGCCAGCAGCCAAGTTTCGGGGGGTGATGCCTACGAGCAGTACTTC. It encodes CASSQVSGGDAYEQYF. V and J are TRBV4-1 and TRBJ2-5, with 7 bases aligning to TRBD2. The DNA end is a closer match to TRBJ2-7, so the J assignment may be wrong. Germline lookup yields CDR1 MGHRA and CDR2 YSYEKL. The CDR3 runs to 16 residues.

This chain joins TRBV25-1 and TRBJ1-1; D is undetermined. The CDR3 consists of 12 residues. Germline CDR1 is MGHDK and CDR2 is SYGVNS. V was clipped by 8 bases and J by 2 bases, with 9 bases between them. Here the CDR3 reads CASPTGNTEAFF. In DNA form, the CDR3 reads TGTGCCAGCCCGACTGGAAACACTGAAGCTTTCTTT.

V and J are TRBV9 and TRBJ2-1, with 11 nucleotides matching TRBD2. The CDR3 runs 16 residues. Trimming at V came to 2 bases and at J to 3 bases, leaving 4 bases not matched to a gene. CDR1 and CDR2 from the germline V gene are SGDLS and YYNGEE. CDR3 sequence: CASSVVTSGGYNEQFF. DNA for the CDR3: TGTGCCAGCAGCGTGGTTACTAGCGGGGGCTACAATGAGCAGTTCTTC.

This chain uses TRBV30 with TRBJ2-7; TRBD1 is a possible D gene (6 bases). Germline V gene lookup returns CDR1 GTSNPN and CDR2 SVGIG (reference sequence). The CDR3 is 17 residues long. Trimming took off 5 bases at V and 7 bases at J, with 30 bases between the two ends. CDR3 in amino acids: CAWASITGTKPQGEQYF. CDR3 coding DNA: TGTGCCTGGGCTTCTATTACCGGGACCAAACCCCAGGGGGAGCAGTACTTC.

V usage is TRBV19 and J usage is TRBJ2-7, with D possibly being TRBD1 or TRBD2 (5 bases each). Germline V gives CDR1 LNHDA, CDR2 SQIVND (reference sequence). Trimming cost V 5 bases and J 2 bases, with 19 bases left between them. The CDR3 contains 16 residues. As DNA, the CDR3 is TGTGCCAGTAGTTTGACCCCCGGGACCTCAGCCTACGAGCAGTACTTC. Translation: CASSLTPGTSAYEQYF. Using reference TRBV19 and TRBJ2-7 for the parts outside the CDR3, the full variable domain is DGGITQSPKYLFRKEGQNVTLSCEQNLNHDAMYWYRQDPGQGLRLIYYSQIVNDFQKGDIAEGYSVSREKKESFPLTVTSAQKNPTAFYLCASSLTPGTSAYEQYFGPGTRLTVT.